This T cell receptor beta chain is drawn from a study of T cell responses to AZD1222 COVID-19 vaccine. About this clone itself: Antigen specificity is unknown.

The table came from immunoSEQ multiplex PCR; TCRdb's copy has only in-frame clones and leaves some out. The sample lists 100,000 to 150,000 clones, about 92% occurring once. Notes on the study in general: Reportedly, nearly half of unique spike TCRs recognized epitopes outside B.1.351/B.1.1.7 mutations. The study found Spike-specific TCR breadth and depth rose after two AZD1222 doses. Mostly white British, mostly female donors; authors suggested clonal diversity may be underestimated. There were repertoire samples only from the period after the peak T cell response.

Looked up from germline, CDR1 is SGDLS and CDR2 is YYNGEE. The CDR3 consists of 17 residues. Deletions cut 3 bases from V and 6 bases from J, with 22 bases between. The chain joins TRBV9 to TRBJ2-1; D call uncertain. The clonotype comes from an adult in good health. The sequencing here drew on peripheral blood, taken on day 0 of MenACWY control vaccination. The CDR3 nucleotides read TGTGCCAGCAGCGACAACCAACGGGTAGAAAGGCCCAATGAGCAGTTCTTC. As protein: CASSDNQRVERPNEQFF.